This T cell receptor (beta chain) was identified in a study of T cell clusters in autoimmune cytopenias. TRB amplification used approximately 250 ng of peripheral blood genomic DNA. The germline gives CDR1 SGHDT, CDR2 YYEEEE. The length of the CDR3 is 15 residues. TRB was amplified by touch-down multiplex PCR, primer pools A and B combined. TCRdb re-called the multiplex PCR reads and gives one entry per CDR3 protein, without DNA. Found here are about 10,000 distinct CDR3 sequences; the top ten clones hold more than 20%. The same specimen was also included in a second study, on T cell repertoires in aging, cancer and after chemotherapy.

The sample consisted of peripheral blood. The chain is built from TRBV5-6 and TRBJ1-2. This clonotype was sampled from a human donor in good health. The CDR3 spells CASSLDRPANYGYTF.